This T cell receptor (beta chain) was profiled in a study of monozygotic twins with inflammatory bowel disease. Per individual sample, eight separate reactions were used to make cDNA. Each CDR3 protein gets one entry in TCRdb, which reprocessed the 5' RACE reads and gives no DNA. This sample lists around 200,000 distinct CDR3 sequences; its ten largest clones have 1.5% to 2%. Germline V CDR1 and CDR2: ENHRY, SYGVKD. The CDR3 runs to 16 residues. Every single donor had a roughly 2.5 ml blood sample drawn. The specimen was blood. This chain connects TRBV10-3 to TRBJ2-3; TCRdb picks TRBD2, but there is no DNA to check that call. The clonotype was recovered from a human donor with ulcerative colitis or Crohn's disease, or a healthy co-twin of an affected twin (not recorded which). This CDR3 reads CAISESPSPTTDTQYF.